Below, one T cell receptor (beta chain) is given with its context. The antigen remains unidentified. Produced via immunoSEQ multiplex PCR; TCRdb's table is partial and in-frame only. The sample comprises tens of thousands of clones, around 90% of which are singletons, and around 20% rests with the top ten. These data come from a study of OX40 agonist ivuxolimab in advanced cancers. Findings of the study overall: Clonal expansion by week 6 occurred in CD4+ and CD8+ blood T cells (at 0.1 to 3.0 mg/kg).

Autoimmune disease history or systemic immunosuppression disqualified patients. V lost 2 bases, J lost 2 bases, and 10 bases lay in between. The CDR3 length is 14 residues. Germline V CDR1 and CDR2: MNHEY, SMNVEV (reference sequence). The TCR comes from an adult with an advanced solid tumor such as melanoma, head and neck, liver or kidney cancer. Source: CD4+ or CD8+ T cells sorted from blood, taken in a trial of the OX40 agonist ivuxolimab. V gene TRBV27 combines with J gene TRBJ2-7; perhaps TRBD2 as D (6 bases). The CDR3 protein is CASSLGGVAYEQYF. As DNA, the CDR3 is TGTGCCAGCAGTTTAGGAGGGGTCGCCTACGAGCAGTACTTC.